This TCR beta chain appears in the sequencing data of a study of long-term antiretroviral therapy in people with HIV. A minimum of one pre-ART and two post-ART PBMC samples existed for each donor. Turning to this clone: The antigen is undetermined.

Overall study findings and caveats: The clones with expansion before ART were dominant in the repertoire at all time points. ART preceded a rise in diversity that nonetheless stayed lower than in transplant donor controls.

Sequencing used immunoSEQ v3.0 at survey level. It was roughly 40,000-55,000 T-cell genomes per sample that sequencing targeted. TCRdb's table, derived via immunoSEQ multiplex PCR, lists solely in-frame clones and lacks some. The sample shows tens of thousands of clones, roughly 86% of them seen only once. The sequences come from unsorted PBMCs, collected approximately 2.6 years after starting antiretroviral therapy. This sequence originates from a woman aged 45-60 years with HIV.

Here the CDR3 reads CARAGENTDTQYF. CDR3 coding DNA: TGTGCCAGAGCGGGAGAGAACACAGATACGCAGTATTTT. The chain recombines TRBV2 with TRBJ2-3; 8 bases line up with TRBD2. The ends lost 9 bases at V and 2 bases at J; junction bases unmatched: 4. The CDR3 sequence is 13 residues long. Germline CDR1 reads SNHLY; CDR2 reads FYNNEI.